The T cell receptor beta chain described here comes from a study of blood T cell repertoires in COVID-19. Whole-study context: Sample material is recorded as cDNA or gDNA derived from T cells, B-cell-depleted T cells, or PBMCs.

This clone was counted a few times. In the source study's methods: Amplification from reference gene primers served as the basis for estimated nucleated cell counts. The assay was immunoSEQ multiplex PCR, and TCRdb's table has in-frame clones only and misses some. V and J calls and clone size are given by that table; D and trimming were obtained from the DNA. Among roughly 200,000 clones, about four fifths were seen once, and the ten largest hold 4.8%. The CDR3 extends over 13 amino acids. Germline values: CDR1 SGHDN, CDR2 FVKESK. Trimming pared 2 bases from V and 10 bases from J, leaving 14 bases between. The participants were between roughly 18 and 100 years old and came from some 23 US areas.

The rearrangement joins TRBV14 to TRBJ1-1; D remains ambiguous. This clonotype was sampled from a woman aged 45-65 years who had been exposed to COVID-19. Input material: PBMCs or T cells enriched from blood (not recorded which). The CDR3 here is CASSQSFSGGAFF. As DNA, the CDR3 is TGTGCCAGCAGCCAATCTTTTTCTGGCGGAGCTTTCTTT.